The TCR beta chain described here comes from a study of molecular identifiers for immune sequencing clone quantification. This CDR3 comprises 13 residues. Trimming left V 0 bases short and J 4 bases short, with 6 bases between. The V gene's germline CDR1 is PRHDT and CDR2 FYEKMQ (reference sequence). TCRdb analysed the PCR reads with MiXCR anew, one entry per CDR3 protein. The repertoire has hundreds of thousands of distinct CDR3 sequences, roughly 23% of them found once; the top ten carry approximately 0.85%. Naive CD8 T cell sorting was performed on the CD8+CD4-CCR7+CD45RA+ phenotype. This clonotype was found many times.

This sequence was found in a human donor in good health. Some libraries in this study had Jurkat cell RNA spiked in. Sequenced input: naive CD8+ T cells from blood, with Jurkat cell RNA spiked in. Subset meaning: FACS-sorted CD8+CD4-CCR7+CD45RA+ naive T cells. The rearrangement uses TRBV13 and TRBJ1-2; the D gene is possibly TRBD1 (6 bases). The CDR3 DNA sequence: TGTGCCAGCAGCTTAGGGGGGGCCTATGGCTACACCTTC. It codes for CASSLGGAYGYTF.